This T cell receptor beta chain was captured in a study of T-cell reconstitution after alpha-beta-depleted transplantation in children. Germline CDR1 SQVTM, CDR2 ANQGSEA. The CDR3 loop spans 13 amino acids. Trimming pared 4 bases from V and 5 bases from J, leaving 12 bases between. This clonotype was recorded a few times. Unique molecular identifiers were used to barcode this TCRbeta library. TCRdb processed the PCR reads anew with MiXCR; each CDR3 protein has one entry. The sample contains 600,000 to 700,000 distinct CDR3 sequences, around 14% of which appear only once. The chain uses TRBV29-1 and TRBJ1-5, with D maybe TRBD1 (6 bases). The source of this sequence is a girl aged 2-9 years with congenital amegakaryocytic thrombocytopenia, due to receive a stem cell transplant. Sequences were derived from PBMCs, sampled before TCRalphabeta/CD19-depleted stem cell transplant. Written as DNA, the CDR3 is TGCAGCGTTGGCAGGGGTTCCTATCAGCCCCAGCATTTT. The encoded protein is CSVGRGSYQPQHF. Complete variable domain (other parts from reference TRBV29-1 and TRBJ1-5): SAVISQKPSRDICQRGTSLTIQCQVDSQVTMMFWYRQQPGQSLTLIATANQGSEATYESGFVIDKFPISRPNLTFSTLTVSNMSPEDSSIYLCSVGRGSYQPQHFGDGTRLSIL.